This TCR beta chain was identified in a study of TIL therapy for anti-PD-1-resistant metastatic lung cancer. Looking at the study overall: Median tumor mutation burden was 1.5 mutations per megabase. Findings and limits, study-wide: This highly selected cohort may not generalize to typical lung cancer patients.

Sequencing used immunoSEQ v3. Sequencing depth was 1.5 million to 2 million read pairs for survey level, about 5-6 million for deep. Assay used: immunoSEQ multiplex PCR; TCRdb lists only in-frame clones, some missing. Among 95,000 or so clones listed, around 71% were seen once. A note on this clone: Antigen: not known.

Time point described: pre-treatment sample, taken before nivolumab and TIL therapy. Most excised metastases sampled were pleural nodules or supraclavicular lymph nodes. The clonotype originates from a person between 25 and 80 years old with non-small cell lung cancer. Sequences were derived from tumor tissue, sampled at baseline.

The CDR3 region has the DNA TGTGCCAGCGGCGCCACAGATACGCAGTATTTT. It yields the protein CASGATDTQYF. V and J are TRBV10-3 and TRBJ2-3; no firm D call. Per the germline V gene, CDR1 is ENHRY and CDR2 is SYGVKD. The CDR3 totals 11 residues. The V end lost 10 bases, the J end lost 2 bases, and 7 bases lay between the germline ends.